These 6 T cell receptor beta chains share one sample of origin, sequenced in a study of shared clonotypes between healthy human individuals (TCRdb year 2020). For the CD8 naive samples, CD45RO-negative cells were positively selected for CCR7, yielding a CD45RA+CCR7+ population from which TemRA cells were excluded. Library construction relied on the immunoSEQ multiplex PCR assay. TCRdb took over this immuneACCESS table, retaining in-frame rearrangements with V and J assigned. Such tables are incomplete; in checked studies, under half of the missing clones stem from an unresolved V gene, and the remainder is unexplained. The sample data list about 2 million clones, and about 94% of these were observed just once. The top ten hold more than 0.95% of the sample. The specimen was naive CD8+ T cells sorted from blood. The label giving this sample's cell subset or site can be read as: CD45RA+CCR7+. Receptor source: a man between 18 and 29 years old in good health.

This chain connects TRBV7-9 to TRBJ1-2, with D hard to call. Trimming pared 5 bases from V and 6 bases from J, leaving 16 bases between. Per germline, CDR1 SEHNR and CDR2 FQNEAQ (reference sequence). The CDR3 sequence is 14 residues long. The CDR3 loop reads CASSPSPVRDGYTF. The CDR3 DNA is TGTGCCAGCAGCCCCAGCCCGGTTCGGGATGGCTACACCTTC. The complete variable domain, with remaining parts taken from reference TRBV7-9 and TRBJ1-2, reads DTGVSQNPRHKITKRGQNVTFRCDPISEHNRLYWYRQTLGQGPEFLTYFQNEAQLEKSRLLSDRFSAERPKGSFSTLEIQRTEQGDSAMYLCASSPSPVRDGYTFGSGTRLTVV.

The chain links TRBV19 to TRBJ1-5, with D possibly matching TRBD1 (6 bases). CDR1 and CDR2 from the germline V gene are LNHDA and SQIVND (reference sequence). The CDR3 length is 14 residues. The V end was cut by 4 bases, the J end by 5 bases, with 12 bases between. The CDR3 loop reads CASSTTDSHQPQHF. Here the CDR3 DNA reads TGTGCCAGTAGTACGACGGACAGTCATCAGCCCCAGCATTTT. Full variable domain (outside the CDR3, taken from reference TRBV19 and TRBJ1-5): DGGITQSPKYLFRKEGQNVTLSCEQNLNHDAMYWYRQDPGQGLRLIYYSQIVNDFQKGDIAEGYSVSREKKESFPLTVTSAQKNPTAFYLCASSTTDSHQPQHFGDGTRLSIL.

Remarks on this clone: Distinct nucleotide sequences in the sample also encode this CDR3. The chain links TRBV18 to TRBJ2-7; no clear D gene. The germline CDR1 and CDR2 sequences are KGHSH and LQKENI. Trimming took 3 bases from V and 2 from J, leaving 5 bases between them. The CDR3 has 12 residues. CDR3 sequence reads: CASSPGAYEQYF. Here the CDR3 DNA reads TGTGCCAGCTCACCCGGCGCCTACGAGCAGTACTTC.

The chain combines TRBV4-2 with TRBJ2-7; D not resolved. Trimming stripped 8 bases from V and 5 bases from J, with 16 bases between. CDR1 is LGHNA, CDR2 YNFKEQ, per germline. This CDR3 spans 13 amino acids. The CDR3 nucleotides are TGTGCCAGCGCCCTAAATCCTAGGGACGAGCAGTACTTC. Protein product: CASALNPRDEQYF.

This clone was seen only once. This chain links TRBV30 with TRBJ1-4, with TRBD1 identical over 11 bases. This CDR3 is built from 16 residues. With V trimmed by 1 base and J by 7 bases, 8 bases remained unmatched. Germline V gene data show CDR1 as GTSNPN and CDR2 as SVGIG (reference sequence). For the CDR3, the DNA is TGTGCCTGGAGTGGGGGGACAGGGGGTTTGGGTGAAAAACTGTTTTTT. Translation: CAWSGGTGGLGEKLFF.

This clone was seen only a few times. This chain links TRBV30 with TRBJ1-6; D might be TRBD1 (5 bases). The CDR3 length is 15 residues. V gave up 5 bases and J gave up 0 bases, with 11 bases separating them. CDR1 and CDR2 from the germline V gene are GTSNPN and SVGIG (reference sequence). For the CDR3, the DNA is TGTGCCTGGGGGGACGGAAGCTCCTATAATTCACCCCTCCACTTT. Its translation is CAWGDGSSYNSPLHF. Complete variable domain (other parts from reference TRBV30 and TRBJ1-6): SQTIHQWPATLVQPVGSPLSLECTVEGTSNPNLYWYRQAAGRGLQLLFYSVGIGQISSEVPQNLSASRPQDRQFILSSKKLLLSDSGFYLCAWGDGSSYNSPLHFGNGTRLTVT.